The sequence of this TCR beta chain was determined in a study of blood T cells in healthy people across ages. Study-level findings and limits: Naive T cell percentage showed a strong correlation with the diversity of TCR beta.

The V and J ends lost 6 bases and 5 bases, in that order; junction bases with no gene match: 14. Germline CDR1 reads SQVTM; CDR2 reads ANQGSEA. The CDR3 has 17 amino acids. Remarks on this clonotype: What it recognizes is unknown.

Using a J-beta primer mix together with a sample-barcoded 5' primer, a second PCR was run for roughly 7 to 12 cycles. Researchers report that each sample yielded at least 3 million CDR3-containing paired-end reads. TCRdb re-analysed the 5' RACE reads in MiXCR, keeping a single row per CDR3 protein. Seen here are hundreds of thousands of distinct CDR3 sequences, more than 45% observed once, and the top ten hold approximately 23%. The sequence derives from a young man in good health. What was sequenced was blood. This chain connects TRBV29-1 to TRBJ2-3; 13 bases match TRBD2. The CDR3 sequence is CSVGGLAGDPSKDTQYF. The CDR3 DNA sequence: TGCAGCGTCGGAGGACTAGCGGGGGATCCTTCCAAAGATACGCAGTATTTT.